Described below is a single T cell receptor (beta chain) sequence and its context. The antigen remains undetermined. The data were taken from a study of identical twins. General study points: Cord blood's abundant beta clonotypes had fewer insertions, unlike memory repertoires.

V shed 3 bases and J shed 5 bases, with 17 bases lying between them. The CDR3 runs 16 residues. Per the germline V gene, CDR1 is LGHDT and CDR2 is YNNKEL (reference sequence). TCRdb fed the 5' RACE reads into MiXCR, producing one record per CDR3 protein. Here the sample spans hundreds of thousands of distinct CDR3 sequences, 18% being singletons. The sample was also reused in another study, on T cells expressing NK-cell markers.

V gene TRBV3-1 combines with J gene TRBJ2-1; possible D gene TRBD1, 5 bases. Sequenced sample: PBMCs. This clonotype was obtained from a young woman in good health. DNA for the CDR3: TGTGCCAGCAGCCAGGGGCTCATCGTAGGGGACAATGAGCAGTTCTTC. Amino acid sequence: CASSQGLIVGDNEQFF.